This T cell receptor (beta chain) was recorded in a study of CD8 T cells in Susac syndrome. This clonotype was recorded once. Roughly 0.45 to 1 ug RNA was reverse transcribed with random hexamers. TCRdb fed the immunoSEQ multiplex PCR reads into MiXCR, producing one record per CDR3 protein. The repertoire includes tens of thousands of distinct CDR3 sequences, roughly 91% of them detected once, and roughly 0.56% sits in the top ten. The length of the CDR3 is 16 residues. Germline values: CDR1 SGDLS, CDR2 YYNGEE. Trimming left V 0 bases short and J 1 base short, with 13 bases between. The sample consisted of CD4+ T cells from PBMCs. The TCR originated in a human donor with Susac syndrome. This rearrangement joins TRBV9 to TRBJ1-2, with a possible D match to TRBD1 (5 bases). The CDR3 coding sequence is TGTGCCAGCAGCGTAGGATGGACGGGGGATAACTATGGCTACACCTTC. Translation: CASSVGWTGDNYGYTF.